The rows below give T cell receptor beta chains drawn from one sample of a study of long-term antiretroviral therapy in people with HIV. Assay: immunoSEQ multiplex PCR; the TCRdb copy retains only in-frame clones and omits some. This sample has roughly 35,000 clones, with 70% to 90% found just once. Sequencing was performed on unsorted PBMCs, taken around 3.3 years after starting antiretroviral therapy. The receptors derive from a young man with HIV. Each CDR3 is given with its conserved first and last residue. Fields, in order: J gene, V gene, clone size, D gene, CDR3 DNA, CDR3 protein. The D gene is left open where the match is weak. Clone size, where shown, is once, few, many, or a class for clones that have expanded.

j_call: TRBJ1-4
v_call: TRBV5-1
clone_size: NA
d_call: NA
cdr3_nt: TGCGCCAGCAGCTTGTTCGCGGGGGAAAAACTGTTTTTT
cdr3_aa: CASSLFAGEKLFF

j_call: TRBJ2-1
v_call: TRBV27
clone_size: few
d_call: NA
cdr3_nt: TGTGCCAGCATGGAGGTCAGCGCCTGGGATGAGCAGTTCTTC
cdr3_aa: CASMEVSAWDEQFF

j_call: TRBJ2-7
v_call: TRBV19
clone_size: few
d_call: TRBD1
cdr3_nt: TGTGCCAGTAGTATAGGTACGGGGACAGAACTATCTTTC
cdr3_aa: CASSIGTGTELSF

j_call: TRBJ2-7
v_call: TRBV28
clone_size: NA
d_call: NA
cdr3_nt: TGTGCCAGCAGTCCTTTACTCTTGACCCAGGAATACGAGACCTACGAGCAGTACTTC
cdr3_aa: CASSPLLLTQEYETYEQYF

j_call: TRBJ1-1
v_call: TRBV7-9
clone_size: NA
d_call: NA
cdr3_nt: TGTGCCAGCAGCTTAGCGCAGGGTTTAAACACTGAAGCTTTCTTT
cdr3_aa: CASSLAQGLNTEAFF

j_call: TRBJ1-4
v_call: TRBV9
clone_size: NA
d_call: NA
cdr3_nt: TGTGCCAGCAGCGTAGATTCAGCAGAGGATGAAAAACTGTTTTTT
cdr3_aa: CASSVDSAEDEKLFF

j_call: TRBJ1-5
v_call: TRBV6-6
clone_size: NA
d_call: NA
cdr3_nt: TGTGCCAGCAGTTCCCGGGGGCTTGATAGCAATCAGCCCCAGCATTTT
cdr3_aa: CASSSRGLDSNQPQHF

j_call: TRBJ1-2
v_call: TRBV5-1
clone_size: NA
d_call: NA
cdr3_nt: TGCGCCAGCAGCTTGGCCCCAGGTTCTAACTATGGCTACACCTTC
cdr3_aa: CASSLAPGSNYGYTF

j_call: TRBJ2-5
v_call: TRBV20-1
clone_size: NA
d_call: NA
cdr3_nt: TGCAGTGCTATCCAAGAGACCCAGTACTTC
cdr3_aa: CSAIQETQYF

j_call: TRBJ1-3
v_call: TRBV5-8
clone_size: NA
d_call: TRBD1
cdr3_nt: TGTGCCAGCAGGTTGACAGGGGCTGGAAACACCATATATTTT
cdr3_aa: CASRLTGAGNTIYF

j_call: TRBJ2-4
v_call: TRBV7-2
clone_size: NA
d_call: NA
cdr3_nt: TGTGCCAGCAGCTTAGGGGGGGGGCTTACACTAGCCAAAAACATTCAGTACTTC
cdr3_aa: CASSLGGGLTLAKNIQYF

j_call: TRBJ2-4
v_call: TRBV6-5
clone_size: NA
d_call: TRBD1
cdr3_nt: TGTGCCAGCAGTTACGACAGGGAAGGGGCCAAAAACATTCAGTACTTC
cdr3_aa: CASSYDREGAKNIQYF

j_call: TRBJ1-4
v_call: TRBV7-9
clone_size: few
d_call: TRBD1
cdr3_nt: TGTGCCAGCAGCCGGACCGGGACAGACTATGAAAAACTGTTTTTT
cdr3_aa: CASSRTGTDYEKLFF

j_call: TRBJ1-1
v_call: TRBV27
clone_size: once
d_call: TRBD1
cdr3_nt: TGTGCCAGCAGTCTCAGACAGGGGCGCGACACTGAAGCTTTCTTT
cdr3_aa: CASSLRQGRDTEAFF

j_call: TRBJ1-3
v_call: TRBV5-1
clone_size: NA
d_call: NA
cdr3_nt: TGCGCCAGCAGCTTGGATACAAACTCTGGAAACACCATATATTTT
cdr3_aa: CASSLDTNSGNTIYF

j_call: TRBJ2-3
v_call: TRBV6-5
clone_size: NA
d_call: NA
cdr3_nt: TGTGCCAGCAGTTCCGGATTCAGTGATACGCAGTATTTT
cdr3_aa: CASSSGFSDTQYF

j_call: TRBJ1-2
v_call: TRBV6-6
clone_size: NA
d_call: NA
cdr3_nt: TGTGCCAGCAGTAGCTCGGAAAGTTTTGGCTACACCTTC
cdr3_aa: CASSSSESFGYTF

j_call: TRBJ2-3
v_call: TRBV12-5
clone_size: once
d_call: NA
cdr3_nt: TGTGCTAGTGGCTCGGACGGCTTGGGCCATACGCAGTATTTT
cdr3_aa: CASGSDGLGHTQYF

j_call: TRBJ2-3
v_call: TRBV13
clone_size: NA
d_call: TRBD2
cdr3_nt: TGTGCCAGCACCTTTGGACCAGTTACGGGAGGGGGGGATACGCAGTATTTT
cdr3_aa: CASTFGPVTGGGDTQYF

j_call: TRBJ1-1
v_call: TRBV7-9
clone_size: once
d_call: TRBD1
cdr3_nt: TGTGCCAGCAGTTACTTGACAGGGGGTAGTACTGAAGCTTTCTTT
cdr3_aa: CASSYLTGGSTEAFF

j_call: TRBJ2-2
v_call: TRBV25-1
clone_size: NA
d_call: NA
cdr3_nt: TGTGCCAGCAACCACGGGGCCGACGGGGAGCTGTTTTTT
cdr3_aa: CASNHGADGELFF

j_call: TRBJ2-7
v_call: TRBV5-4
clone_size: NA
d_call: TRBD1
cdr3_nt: TGTGCCAGCAGCTGGACAGGGGGCCGCTACGAGCAGTACTTC
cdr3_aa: CASSWTGGRYEQYF

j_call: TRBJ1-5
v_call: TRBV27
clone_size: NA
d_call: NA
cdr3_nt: TGTGCCAGCAGTTTAAGGACTCCGAATAGCAATCAGCCCCAGCATTTT
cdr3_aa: CASSLRTPNSNQPQHF

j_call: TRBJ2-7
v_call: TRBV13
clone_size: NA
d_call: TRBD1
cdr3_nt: TGTGCCAGCAGCCATCAACAGGGGGCTGTTGGCGAGCAGTACTTC
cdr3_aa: CASSHQQGAVGEQYF

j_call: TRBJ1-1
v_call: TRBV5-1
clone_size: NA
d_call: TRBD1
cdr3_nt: TGCGCCAGCAGCTCGGACAGGGGGCAAAGGAACACTGAAGCTTTCTTT
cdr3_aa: CASSSDRGQRNTEAFF

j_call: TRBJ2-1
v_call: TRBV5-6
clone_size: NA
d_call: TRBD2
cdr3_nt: TGTGCCAGCTCGCAAAGGTGGGGGACCCCAGCGGGAGCCTACAATGAGCAGTTCTTC
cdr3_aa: CASSQRWGTPAGAYNEQFF

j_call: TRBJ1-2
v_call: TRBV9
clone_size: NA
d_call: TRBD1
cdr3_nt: TGTGCCAGCAGCGTAGTGCCAGGGGGCAACTATGGCTACACCTTC
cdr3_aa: CASSVVPGGNYGYTF

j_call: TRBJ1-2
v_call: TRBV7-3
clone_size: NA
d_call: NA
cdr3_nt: TGTGCCAGCAGCTTAGAGGGGGGTCAGGGACTAAACTATGGCTACACCTTC
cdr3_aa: CASSLEGGQGLNYGYTF

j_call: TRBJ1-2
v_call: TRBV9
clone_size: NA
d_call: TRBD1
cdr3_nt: TGTGCCAGCAGCCCCCCGGGACAGAATCCTAACTATGGCTACACCTTC
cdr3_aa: CASSPPGQNPNYGYTF

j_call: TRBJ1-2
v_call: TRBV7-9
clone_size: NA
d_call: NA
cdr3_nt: TGTGCCAGCAGCTTAGTTACGGGGGCCCACTATGGCTACACCTTC
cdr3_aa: CASSLVTGAHYGYTF

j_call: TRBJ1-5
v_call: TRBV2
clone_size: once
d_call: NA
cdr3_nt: TGTGCCAGCAGCGCCCTAAGTGGTAGAGCAGGAGGGCAGCCCCAGCATTTT
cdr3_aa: CASSALSGRAGGQPQHF

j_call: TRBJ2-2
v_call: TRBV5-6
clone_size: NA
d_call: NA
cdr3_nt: TGTGCCAGCAGCCCCCCCGGACAGCTCCTAGGCACCGGGGAGCTGTTTTTT
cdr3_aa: CASSPPGQLLGTGELFF

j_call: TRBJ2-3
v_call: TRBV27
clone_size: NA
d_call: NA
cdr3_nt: TGTGCCAGCAGTTTGGCCGATACGCAGTATTTT
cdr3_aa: CASSLADTQYF

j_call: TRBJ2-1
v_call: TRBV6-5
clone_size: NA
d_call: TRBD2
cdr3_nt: TGTGCCAGCAGCCGCGGGACTAGCGGGGCCAATGAGCAGTTCTTC
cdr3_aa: CASSRGTSGANEQFF

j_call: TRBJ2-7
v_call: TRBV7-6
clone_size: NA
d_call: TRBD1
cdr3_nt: TGTGCCAGCAGCTTAAGACAGGGCTACGAGCAGTACTTC
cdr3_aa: CASSLRQGYEQYF

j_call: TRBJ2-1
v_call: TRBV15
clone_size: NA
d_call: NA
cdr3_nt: TGTGCCACCAGCAGAAGGGGTAGGGTCAATGAGCAGTTCTTC
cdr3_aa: CATSRRGRVNEQFF

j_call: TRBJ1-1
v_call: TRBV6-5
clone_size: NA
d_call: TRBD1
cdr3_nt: TGTGCCAGCAGTTACTCGTCCGGGACAGGGAACACTGAAGCTTTCTTT
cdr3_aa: CASSYSSGTGNTEAFF

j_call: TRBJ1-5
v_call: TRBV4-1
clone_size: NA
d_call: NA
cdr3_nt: TGCGCCAGCAGCCAACGAGACGGTAGCAATCAGCCCCAGCATTTT
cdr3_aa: CASSQRDGSNQPQHF

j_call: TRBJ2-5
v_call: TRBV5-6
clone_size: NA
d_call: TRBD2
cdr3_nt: TGTGCCAGCAGCCGAGCGGGGACCCAAGAGACCCAGTACTTC
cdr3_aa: CASSRAGTQETQYF

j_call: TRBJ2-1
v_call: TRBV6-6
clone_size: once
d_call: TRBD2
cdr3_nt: TGTGCCAGCACCTTCCTAGCGGGGGGGCCCAATGAGCAGTTCTTC
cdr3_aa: CASTFLAGGPNEQFF

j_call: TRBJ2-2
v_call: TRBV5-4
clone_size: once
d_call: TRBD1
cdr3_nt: TGTGCCAGCAGCTTGGAAGGGGGCATAGGGGAGCTGTTTTTT
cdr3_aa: CASSLEGGIGELFF

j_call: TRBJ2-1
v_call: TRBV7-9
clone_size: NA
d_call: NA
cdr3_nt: TGTGCCAGCAGCCCGACCTTAGGGATAAGTGATGAGCAGTTCTTC
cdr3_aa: CASSPTLGISDEQFF

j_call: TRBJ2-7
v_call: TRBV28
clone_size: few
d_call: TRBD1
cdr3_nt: TGTGCCTCTTTAGGCCCAGGGGGCTACGAGCAGTACTTC
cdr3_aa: CASLGPGGYEQYF

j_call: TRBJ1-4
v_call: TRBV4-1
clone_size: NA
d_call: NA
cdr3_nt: TGCGCCAGCAGCCAAGACCCTCAGGGGTATAATGAAAAACTGTTTTTT
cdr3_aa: CASSQDPQGYNEKLFF

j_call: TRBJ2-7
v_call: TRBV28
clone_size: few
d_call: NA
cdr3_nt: TGTGCCAGCAGTCAACCAATCAACGAGCAGTACTTC
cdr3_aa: CASSQPINEQYF

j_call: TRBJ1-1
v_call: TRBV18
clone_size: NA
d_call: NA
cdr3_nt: TGTGCCAGCTCACCACGGGACGTGGGGCACACTGAAGCTTTCTTT
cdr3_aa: CASSPRDVGHTEAFF

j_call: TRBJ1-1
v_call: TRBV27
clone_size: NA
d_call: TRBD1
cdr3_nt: TGTGCCAGCAGTTCCGGACAGGGGGTAGGAGCCACTGAAGCTTTCTTT
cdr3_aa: CASSSGQGVGATEAFF

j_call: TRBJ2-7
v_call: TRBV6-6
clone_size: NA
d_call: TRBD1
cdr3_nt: TGTGCCAGCAGCTGGGGACAGGGTTCCTACGAGCAGTACTTC
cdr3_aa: CASSWGQGSYEQYF

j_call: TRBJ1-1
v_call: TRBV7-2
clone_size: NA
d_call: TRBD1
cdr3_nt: TGTGCCAGCAGCAAAGACGACAGGGGTGCTGAAGCTTTCTTT
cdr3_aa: CASSKDDRGAEAFF

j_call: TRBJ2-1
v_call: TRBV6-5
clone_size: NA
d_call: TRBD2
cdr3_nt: TGTGCCAGCAGTATTAGCGGGAGCTCCTACAATGAGCAGTTCTTC
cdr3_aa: CASSISGSSYNEQFF

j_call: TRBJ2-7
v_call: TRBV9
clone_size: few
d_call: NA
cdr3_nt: TGTGCCAGCAGCGTAGGCCCCCAGGCTTCCTACGAGCAGTACTTC
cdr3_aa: CASSVGPQASYEQYF

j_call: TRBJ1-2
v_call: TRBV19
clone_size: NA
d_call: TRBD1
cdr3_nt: TGTGCCAGTATAGAGGTCCGTGGGACAGCTAACTATGGCTACACCTTC
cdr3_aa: CASIEVRGTANYGYTF

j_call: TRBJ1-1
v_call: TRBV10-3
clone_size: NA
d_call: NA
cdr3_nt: TGTGCCATCAGCCGGGACGGCACTGAAGCTTTCTTT
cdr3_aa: CAISRDGTEAFF